This T cell receptor beta chain was identified in a study of cytomegalovirus exposure and HLA in healthy donors. Findings and caveats of the study: Data from an earlier analysis indicated that most TCR beta V segments were productive either about 87% or about 30% of the time. Sequences of the TCR beta chain were said to predict the HLA-A and HLA-B alleles of most subjects accurately. The classifier reportedly diagnosed cytomegalovirus status with high specificity and sensitivity.

Vbeta (60) and Jbeta (13) primers were used in the PCR. Per the original data handling: A follow-up analysis tallied about 80 million unique TCR beta chains, some 9.9 million shared. Measured with immunoSEQ multiplex PCR; TCRdb has only the in-frame clones, and not every one. Clone size and V and J calls were adopted from that table, with D and trimming inferred from the DNA. The sample lists around 97,000 clones; roughly 80% were seen once. About this clone: Its matching antigen is unknown.

The CDR3 has 15 residues. The V gene's germline CDR1 is LNHDA and CDR2 SQIVND (reference sequence). J lost 6 bases, V lost 3 bases, and 4 bases had no gene match. The source is a man aged 45-60 years in good health and CMV-seropositive. The chain combines TRBV19 with TRBJ2-2, with TRBD2 matching 10 bases. Source material: PBMCs. The CDR3 nucleotides are TGTGCCAGTAGTATGTCTAGCGGGAGTTCCGGGGAGCTGTTTTTT. Amino acids: CASSMSSGSSGELFF.